The rows below give T cell receptor beta chains drawn from one sample of a study of OX40 agonist ivuxolimab in advanced cancers. Using immunoSEQ multiplex PCR, the repertoire was profiled, and TCRdb retains in-frame clones only, with some absent. The repertoire has tens of thousands of clones, around nine tenths of them found once; the top ten carry roughly 31%. Sequencing used CD4+ or CD8+ T cells sorted from blood, obtained in a trial of the OX40 agonist ivuxolimab. The receptors here all came from an adult with an advanced solid tumor such as melanoma, head and neck, liver or kidney cancer. Each CDR3 is given without its conserved first and last residue. Each record gives: J gene, V gene, CDR3 protein.

J gene: TRBJ2-1; V gene: TRBV10-3; CDR3 protein: AISADLAGDSNEQF
J gene: TRBJ1-2; V gene: TRBV2; CDR3 protein: ASSTRLGYGYT
J gene: TRBJ2-7; V gene: TRBV5-6; CDR3 protein: ASSWQLAGAYEQY
J gene: TRBJ1-4; V gene: TRBV2; CDR3 protein: ASSEGVVPTNEKLF
J gene: TRBJ1-1; V gene: TRBV4-1; CDR3 protein: ASSQVGQRNTEAF
J gene: TRBJ2-7; V gene: TRBV27; CDR3 protein: ASSYGTGFNEQY
J gene: TRBJ2-4; V gene: TRBV6-1; CDR3 protein: ASSEEGNIQY
J gene: TRBJ1-4; V gene: TRBV28; CDR3 protein: ASSHRLTNEKLF
J gene: TRBJ1-1; V gene: TRBV27; CDR3 protein: ASSLNTEAF
J gene: TRBJ2-5; V gene: TRBV7-8; CDR3 protein: ASSFAGGGETQY
J gene: TRBJ1-2; V gene: TRBV6-5; CDR3 protein: ASGQGQTNYGYT
J gene: TRBJ2-7; V gene: TRBV9; CDR3 protein: ASSVLAGEQY
J gene: TRBJ1-5; V gene: TRBV7-8; CDR3 protein: ASTQKIRGTAYQPQH
J gene: TRBJ1-2; V gene: TRBV20-1; CDR3 protein: SARISAGYT
J gene: TRBJ1-1; V gene: TRBV4-1; CDR3 protein: ASSQDPLTGVMAF
J gene: TRBJ2-4; V gene: TRBV7-9; CDR3 protein: ASSDAGTVTKNIQY
J gene: TRBJ2-5; V gene: TRBV7-8; CDR3 protein: ASSLRRGRETQY
J gene: TRBJ2-7; V gene: TRBV29-1; CDR3 protein: SVETFDSRSSYEQY
J gene: TRBJ2-3; V gene: TRBV9; CDR3 protein: ASSDSGIGTDTQY
J gene: TRBJ2-3; V gene: TRBV28; CDR3 protein: ASSSPPRQGPLLDTQY
J gene: TRBJ1-1; V gene: TRBV7-9; CDR3 protein: ASSQLDRGTPEAF
J gene: TRBJ2-7; V gene: TRBV27; CDR3 protein: ASSTHRGYEQY
J gene: TRBJ2-7; V gene: TRBV5-4; CDR3 protein: ASSFGLPDEQY
J gene: TRBJ1-4; V gene: TRBV7-2; CDR3 protein: ASSLGRGGEKLF
J gene: TRBJ2-4; V gene: TRBV19; CDR3 protein: ASRGLLAKNIQY
J gene: TRBJ2-5; V gene: TRBV9; CDR3 protein: ASSVSGSAETQY
J gene: TRBJ1-1; V gene: TRBV6-6; CDR3 protein: ASSWTLLMNTEAF
J gene: TRBJ2-7; V gene: TRBV28; CDR3 protein: ASSPRRAGLAGYEQY
J gene: TRBJ2-3; V gene: TRBV4-1; CDR3 protein: ASSQGVGGPQDTQY
J gene: TRBJ1-1; V gene: TRBV7-9; CDR3 protein: ASSFAITGGTEAF
J gene: TRBJ2-1; V gene: TRBV14; CDR3 protein: ASSQDGGRRSPYNEQF
J gene: TRBJ2-5; V gene: TRBV6-1; CDR3 protein: GQEGRPTKETQY
J gene: TRBJ2-2; V gene: TRBV7-6; CDR3 protein: ASSFAGELF
J gene: TRBJ2-1; V gene: TRBV27; CDR3 protein: ASSLGFGSYNEQF
J gene: TRBJ1-2; V gene: TRBV28; CDR3 protein: ASRYGTDGYT
J gene: TRBJ2-2; V gene: TRBV11-2; CDR3 protein: ASSRRGNTGELF
J gene: TRBJ2-1; V gene: TRBV5-4; CDR3 protein: ASSPRADGGNEQF
J gene: TRBJ1-1; V gene: TRBV12-5; CDR3 protein: ASRTGWSEAF
J gene: TRBJ2-5; V gene: TRBV28; CDR3 protein: ASRPGLAEETQY
J gene: TRBJ1-3; V gene: TRBV7-9; CDR3 protein: ASSLATSGNTIY
J gene: TRBJ2-1; V gene: TRBV9; CDR3 protein: ASSPGGSSYNEQF
J gene: TRBJ2-1; V gene: TRBV20-1; CDR3 protein: SAPGTSSF
J gene: TRBJ1-6; V gene: TRBV7-2; CDR3 protein: ASGRPLH